This T cell receptor beta chain came from a study of CD8 T cells in ankylosing spondylitis. The study, taken as a whole, reports: Ankylosing spondylitis blood appeared to carry a characteristic TCR beta motif of fewer than 10 highly homologous variants. Disease-linked clones reportedly concentrated significantly in matched ankylosing spondylitis synovial fluid. Previously reported in reactive arthritis synovial fluid and blood were some of the motif variants.

CDR3 length: 15 residues. The germline V gene has CDR1 SGHRS and CDR2 YFSETQ. The ends were cut back, 2 bases at V and 6 bases at J, with 12 bases in the middle. With molecular barcodes, quantitative 5'-RACE was used to make the TCR beta libraries. MiXCR, run by TCRdb on the 5' RACE reads, gives a single entry per CDR3 protein. The sample contains approximately 520,000 distinct CDR3 sequences, roughly 5.2% of which appear only once. Many counts were recorded for this clonotype. Its antigen remains unidentified. The V and J genes are TRBV5-1 and TRBJ2-6; TRBD1 is a possible D gene (7 bases). This sequence was found in a male donor with ankylosing spondylitis. The sequencing input was blood, either unsorted or a sorted T cell fraction (not recorded which). CDR3 amino acids: CASSFQGEEANVLTF. The CDR3 region has the DNA TGCGCCAGCAGCTTCCAGGGGGAGGAGGCCAACGTCCTGACTTTC.